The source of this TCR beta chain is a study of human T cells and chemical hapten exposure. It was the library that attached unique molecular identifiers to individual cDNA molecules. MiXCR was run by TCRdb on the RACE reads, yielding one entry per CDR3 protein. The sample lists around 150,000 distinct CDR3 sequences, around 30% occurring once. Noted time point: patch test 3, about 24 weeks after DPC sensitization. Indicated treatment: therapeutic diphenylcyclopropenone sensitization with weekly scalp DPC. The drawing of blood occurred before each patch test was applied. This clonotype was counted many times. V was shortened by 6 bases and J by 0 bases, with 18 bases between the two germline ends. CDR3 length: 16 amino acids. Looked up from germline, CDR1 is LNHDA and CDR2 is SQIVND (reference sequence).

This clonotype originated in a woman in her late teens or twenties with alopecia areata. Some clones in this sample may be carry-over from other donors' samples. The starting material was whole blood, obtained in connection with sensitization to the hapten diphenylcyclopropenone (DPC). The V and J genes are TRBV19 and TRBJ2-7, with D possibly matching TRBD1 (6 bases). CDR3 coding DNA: TGTGCCAGTAGCCTACCTCAGGGGTCCCCCTCCTACGAGCAGTACTTC. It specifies CASSLPQGSPSYEQYF.